Below are 29 T cell receptor beta chains sequenced from a single sample in a study of breast tumors, draining lymph nodes, adjacent tissues. The lymph nodes were axillary draining lymph nodes from breast cancer patients. TCRdb re-analysed the multiplex PCR reads in MiXCR, keeping a single row per CDR3 protein. There are under 150,000 distinct CDR3 sequences in the sample; 20% to 25% occur only once, and 2.5% to 3% lies in the top ten. The sample taken for sequencing was axillary lymph node tissue. The source of these receptors is a female donor with breast cancer. Some clones in this sample may be carry-over from other donors' samples.

This clonotype was counted only a few times. With a much larger clone just one base away, this may be a read error. The chain joins TRBV6-2 or TRBV6-3 to TRBJ2-7; 7 bases are shared with TRBD1. CDR1 MNHEY and CDR2 SVGEGT come from the germline V gene. The CDR3 runs to 15 residues. CDR3 in amino acids: CASSLTGSSSYEQCF. CDR3 nucleotides: TGTGCCAGCAGTTTGACAGGGAGTAGCTCCTACGAGCAGTGCTTC.

This clonotype was counted ten times or more. J is TRBJ2-3 and V is TRBV7-8; 8 nucleotides align to TRBD2. V shed 3 bases and J 5 bases; nucleotides not matched to a gene: 7. CDR1 and CDR2 (germline): SGHVS, FQNEAQ. The CDR3 runs 15 residues. The CDR3 DNA reads TGTGCCAGCAGCTTTGGAGCGGGAGTCCTAGATACGCAGTATTTT. This codes for CASSFGAGVLDTQYF.

This clonotype was counted only a few times. This may come from a read error, since a much larger clone is one base off. This chain joins TRBV5-1 and TRBJ1-2, with a weak D call TRBD1 (5 bases). The CDR3 contains 14 residues. Per germline, CDR1 SGHRS and CDR2 YFSETQ. V was pared by 5 bases and J by 8 bases, with 19 bases between. CDR3 coding DNA: TGCGCCAGCAGTGCTGACCAGGGTGCTGGCGGCTACACCTTC. Translating gives CASSADQGAGGYTF.

As concerns this clonotype: This may arise from a read error, as a much more abundant clone is one base away. The chain combines TRBV2 with TRBJ2-5; 8 bases map to TRBD1. The CDR3 is 14 amino acids. In germline, CDR1 is SNHLY, CDR2 FYNNEI. CDR3 DNA: TGTGCCAGCATATGGGCAGGGGGCGAAGAGACCCAGCACTTC. It is translated as CASIWAGGEETQHF.

Ten or more counts support this clonotype. CDR3 residues: CASNRLGADTQYF. In nucleotides, the CDR3 is TGTGCCAGCAATAGACTAGGTGCGGATACGCAGTATTTT. The V call is TRBV27, the J call TRBJ2-3; D is perhaps TRBD2 (6 bases). Germline V gene lookup returns CDR1 MNHEY and CDR2 SMNVEV (reference sequence). V was pared by 7 bases and J by 6 bases, with 14 bases between. The CDR3 has 13 residues.

This clonotype was seen at least ten times. The V call is TRBV20-1, the J call TRBJ2-5; 8 bases agree with TRBD2. Germline CDR1 is DFQATT and CDR2 is SNEGSKA (reference sequence). The trim removed 4 bases at V and 3 bases at J, leaving 10 bases unmatched. This CDR3 comprises 15 residues. CDR3 amino acids: CSATPRAGGKETQYF. CDR3 sequence (DNA): TGCAGTGCTACACCAAGGGCGGGAGGTAAAGAGACCCAGTACTTC.

Turning to this clonotype: A read error may account for a junction end that differs from germline. The rearrangement links TRBV5-1 to TRBJ2-7; 10 nucleotides match TRBD1. Germline CDR1 and CDR2: SGHRS and YFSETQ. The CDR3 has 14 residues. The CDR3 sequence is CASSPRQGAYEQHF. CDR3 bases: TGCGCCAGCAGCCCCCGACAGGGGGCCTACGAGCAGCACTTC.

This clonotype was seen many times. The chain combines TRBV20-1 with TRBJ2-7; D call uncertain. This CDR3 comprises 11 residues. The germline CDR1 and CDR2 sequences are DFQATT and SNEGSKA (reference sequence). V was shortened by 3 bases and J by 6 bases, with 9 bases between the two germline ends. The CDR3 DNA is TGCAGTGCTAGTTCGGGCCGCGAGCAGTACTTC. Residues: CSASSGREQYF.

This clonotype was seen many times. The rearrangement links TRBV7-9 to TRBJ2-3, with no clear D. CDR3 length: 11 residues. CDR1 and CDR2 (germline): SEHNR, FQNEAQ (reference sequence). Deletions cut 4 bases from V and 2 bases from J, with 1 base between. CDR3 protein: CASSSTDTQYF. The CDR3 bases are TGTGCCAGCAGCTCCACAGATACGCAGTATTTT.

This clonotype was found once. A much more abundant neighbour one base away suggests this may be a read error. This chain joins TRBV5-1 and TRBJ2-3; no definite D call. Germline lookup yields CDR1 SGHRS and CDR2 YFSETQ. The V end lost 0 bases, the J end lost 6 bases, and 14 bases lay between the germline ends. The CDR3 covers 15 residues. This CDR3 reads CASSLEGSRWDTQYF. In nucleotides, the CDR3 is TGCGCCAGCAGCTTGGAAGGGTCGCGCTGGGATACGCAGTATTTT.

This chain connects TRBV3-1 to TRBJ2-6, with unresolved D. Trimming pared 0 bases from V and 2 bases from J, leaving 8 bases between. This CDR3 has 16 residues. The germline CDR1 and CDR2 sequences are LGHDT and YNNKEL (reference sequence). CDR3: CASSQERRAGANVLTF. The CDR3 coding sequence is TGTGCCAGCAGCCAAGAGAGACGGGCTGGGGCCAACGTCCTGACTTTC.

This clonotype has a count of ten or more. The gene calls are TRBV7-8 and TRBJ1-5; TRBD1 agrees at 12 bases. J gave up 5 bases and V 0 bases, and 5 bases lay outside the gene matches. In germline, CDR1 is SGHVS, CDR2 FQNEAQ. The CDR3 has 17 residues. The CDR3 loop is CASSLAGTGGIHQPQHF. The CDR3 nucleotides read TGTGCCAGCAGCTTAGCGGGGACAGGGGGCATCCATCAGCCCCAGCATTTT.

This clonotype occurred many times. The chain employs TRBV19 and TRBJ1-3, with 9 bases identical to TRBD1. The V gene end was trimmed by 7 bases and the J gene end by 2 bases; junction bases not matched to a gene: 3. The CDR3 is 14 residues long. CDR1 is LNHDA, CDR2 SQIVND, per germline (reference sequence). The CDR3 here is CASKRTGAGNTIYF. CDR3 DNA: TGTGCCAGTAAGCGGACAGGGGCTGGAAACACCATATATTTT.

The table lists this clonotype with many counts. The chain carries TRBV4-2 and TRBJ2-1; 11 bases are a match to TRBD2. The CDR3 extends over 16 amino acids. Germline V CDR1 and CDR2: LGHNA, YNFKEQ. V dropped 1 base and J dropped 7; count of bases not matched to a gene: 6. For the CDR3, the DNA is TGTGCCAGCAGCCAAGTCAAGACTAGCGGGGAGAATGAGCAGTTCTTC. It encodes CASSQVKTSGENEQFF.

This clonotype was found many times. The chain carries TRBV6-5 and TRBJ2-1, with a tentative D call TRBD2 (6 bases). Germline V lookup: CDR1 MNHEY, CDR2 SVGAGI. With 8 bases removed from V and 10 bases from J, the gap between germline ends came to 21 bases. The CDR3 has 14 residues. CDR3 protein: CASAPGGRPVEQFF. CDR3 bases: TGTGCCAGCGCCCCGGGTGGGAGGCCCGTCGAGCAGTTCTTC.

This clonotype appeared many times. The rearrangement links TRBV20-1 to TRBJ2-7; TRBD1 agrees at 10 bases. The CDR3 runs to 13 residues. J was trimmed by 3 bases and V by 7 bases; bases with no gene match: 6. Germline-derived CDR1 and CDR2 are DFQATT and SNEGSKA (reference sequence). CDR3 DNA: TGCAGTGTTGCAGGACAGGGGGTCTACGAGCAGTACTTC. It codes for CSVAGQGVYEQYF.

This clonotype was seen many times. V gene TRBV20-1 combines with J gene TRBJ1-4; D remains ambiguous. The CDR3 consists of 14 residues. Germline V gene data show CDR1 as DFQATT and CDR2 as SNEGSKA (reference sequence). With 0 bases removed from V and 4 bases from J, the gap between germline ends came to 9 bases. CDR3 sequence: CSARDAGNNEKLFF. In DNA form, the CDR3 reads TGCAGTGCTAGAGATGCAGGAAATAATGAAAAACTGTTTTTT.

This clonotype has ten or more counts. This chain links TRBV4-1 with TRBJ2-5; 9 nucleotides match TRBD2. Unmatched junction bases numbered 5, after V lost 1 base and J lost 5 bases. Germline V gives CDR1 MGHRA, CDR2 YSYEKL. The CDR3 loop spans 15 amino acids. Here the CDR3 reads CASSQGGSGSETQYF. The CDR3 coding sequence is TGCGCCAGCAGCCAAGGGGGTAGCGGGAGCGAGACCCAGTACTTC.

The chain couples TRBV18 to TRBJ2-2, with a tentative D call TRBD2 (6 bases). V was trimmed by 0 bases and J by 6 bases, leaving 14 bases between them. This CDR3 has 16 amino acids. Germline lookup yields CDR1 KGHSH and CDR2 LQKENI. The CDR3 DNA reads TGTGCCAGCTCACCACCGGGGGGACTCGGGTCCGGGGAGCTGTTTTTT. Protein product: CASSPPGGLGSGELFF.

This clonotype showed up many times. This chain connects TRBV5-8 to TRBJ2-7, with TRBD2 matching 10 bases. V lost 2 bases to trimming and J lost 1 base; unmatched junction nucleotides: 6. This CDR3 region has 16 residues. Per germline, CDR1 SGHTS and CDR2 YDEGEE. CDR3 coding DNA: TGTGCCAGCAGCTTTCGTGATAGCGGGAGGTCCTACGAGCAGTACTTC. This codes for CASSFRDSGRSYEQYF.

The sample holds a few counts of this clonotype. The V call is TRBV12-3 or TRBV12-4, the J call TRBJ2-3, with TRBD2 matching 8 bases. V lost 1 base, J lost 0 bases, and 12 bases stayed unmatched. The CDR3 covers 19 residues. The CDR3 coding sequence is TGTGCCAGCAGTTTAGGCGTTGGACTAGCTCACACTAGCACAGATACGCAGTATTTT. Translating gives CASSLGVGLAHTSTDTQYF.

Concerning this clonotype: Likely a read error: the CDR3 ends without its conserved phenylalanine or tryptophan. The chain employs TRBV18 and TRBJ2-7; D may be TRBD1 (5 bases). Germline CDR1 and CDR2: KGHSH and LQKENI. The CDR3 extends over 14 amino acids. The ends were cut back, 3 bases at V and 1 base at J, with 10 bases in the middle. The CDR3 bases are TGTGCCAGCTCACCGGGGCAAGGGTCCTACGAGCAGTACGCC. Translated, it gives CASSPGQGSYEQYA.

At least ten counts were recorded for this clonotype. The gene calls are TRBV29-1 and TRBJ2-3; TRBD1 aligns across 7 bases. Germline trimming cut 7 bases from V and 5 bases from J; bases unmatched to any gene: 3. The CDR3 sequence is 11 residues long. Germline CDR1 is SQVTM and CDR2 is ANQGSEA. The DNA for the CDR3 is TGCAGCGGTCGACAGGGAGATACGCAGTATTTT. It codes for CSGRQGDTQYF.

A single count supports this clonotype. Given a much more abundant clone one base away, this may be a read error. V usage is TRBV20-1 and J usage is TRBJ2-3; 8 nucleotides line up with TRBD1. From germline, CDR1 is DFQATT and CDR2 SNEGSKA (reference sequence). The CDR3 is 15 amino acids. V dropped 5 bases and J dropped 2; count of bases not matched to a gene: 9. The chain's CDR3 is CSAGGTGLLTDTQYF. As DNA, the CDR3 is TGCAGTGCTGGGGGGACAGGCCTACTCACAGATACGCAGTATTTT.

Many counts were recorded for this clonotype. The chain carries TRBV10-3 and TRBJ2-7; D is unresolved. V was pared by 8 bases and J by 2 bases, with 10 bases between. CDR1 is ENHRY, CDR2 SYGVKD, per germline. This CDR3 is built from 12 residues. The CDR3 here is CAIRAATYEQYF. The CDR3 bases are TGTGCCATCCGCGCGGCCACCTACGAGCAGTACTTC.

This clonotype was counted many times. The rearrangement joins TRBV14 to TRBJ2-1; TRBD1 or TRBD2 may be the D gene (5 bases each). Germline V gene lookup returns CDR1 SGHDN and CDR2 FVKESK. Trimming removed 4 bases from V and 9 bases from J, with 10 bases in between. The CDR3 consists of 12 residues. CDR3 amino acids: CASSLSRGEQFF. CDR3 in DNA: TGTGCCAGCAGCCTGTCGAGGGGTGAGCAGTTCTTC.

This rearrangement joins TRBV24-1 to TRBJ1-1; no definite D call. CDR1 is KGHDR, CDR2 SFDVKD, per germline. The germline V and J ends were trimmed by 0 bases and 1 base, with 17 bases remaining between them. The CDR3 consists of 18 residues. CDR3 region: CATSDLLVLSTGNTEAFF. In DNA, the CDR3 is TGTGCCACCAGTGATTTGCTTGTCTTGTCGACCGGGAACACTGAAGCTTTCTTT.

This clonotype was picked up many times. This rearrangement joins TRBV24-1 to TRBJ2-2; D possibly corresponds to TRBD1 (5 bases). This CDR3 has 15 amino acids. Germline assignment: CDR1 KGHDR and CDR2 SFDVKD. Trimming took 4 bases from V and 6 from J, leaving 14 bases between them. This CDR3 reads CATSDWGRGAGELFF. Here the CDR3 DNA reads TGTGCCACCAGTGACTGGGGCCGTGGAGCCGGGGAGCTGTTTTTT.

This clonotype was seen at least ten times. The chain joins TRBV20-1 to TRBJ2-3; 14 positions agree with TRBD2. Germline loops: CDR1 DFQATT, CDR2 SNEGSKA (reference sequence). The CDR3 extends over 14 amino acids. V shed 5 bases, J shed 4 bases, and the junction held 2 bases outside the gene matches. CDR3 bases: TGCAGTGCTCTGGGACTAGCGGGAGCAGATACGCAGTATTTT. Translating it yields CSALGLAGADTQYF.